This TCR beta chain was captured by sequencing in a study of radiation and T cells in renal cell carcinoma. Regarding the study as a whole: In blood, top tumor clones expanded by 2 weeks, shrinking by 4.

Remarks on this clone: The target antigen is unknown.

CDR1 and CDR2 (germline): SGHRS, YFSETQ. The CDR3 covers 15 residues. The V segment lost 4 bases and the J segment 4 bases; nucleotides outside the gene matches: 6. Sequencing used immunoSEQ multiplex PCR; TCRdb keeps in-frame clones, though not all of them. Of 90,000 to 100,000 clones listed, 84% were seen once; the top ten hold approximately 7.7%. Time point here: blood 4 weeks post-SBRT, at nephrectomy. The sample's treatment: 15 Gy SBRT to primary tumor, nephrectomy 4 weeks later. Radiation-treated patients gave blood at baseline, week 2 and week 4. Sample: blood, taken from a patient whose treatment included radiotherapy and nephrectomy. The chain couples TRBV5-1 to TRBJ2-5; 11 bases are a match to TRBD2. This TCR came from a man aged 55-75 years with renal cell carcinoma. DNA for the CDR3: TGCGCCAGCAGCCACGGGACTAGCGGAGGAGAGACCCAGTACTTC. Residues: CASSHGTSGGETQYF.